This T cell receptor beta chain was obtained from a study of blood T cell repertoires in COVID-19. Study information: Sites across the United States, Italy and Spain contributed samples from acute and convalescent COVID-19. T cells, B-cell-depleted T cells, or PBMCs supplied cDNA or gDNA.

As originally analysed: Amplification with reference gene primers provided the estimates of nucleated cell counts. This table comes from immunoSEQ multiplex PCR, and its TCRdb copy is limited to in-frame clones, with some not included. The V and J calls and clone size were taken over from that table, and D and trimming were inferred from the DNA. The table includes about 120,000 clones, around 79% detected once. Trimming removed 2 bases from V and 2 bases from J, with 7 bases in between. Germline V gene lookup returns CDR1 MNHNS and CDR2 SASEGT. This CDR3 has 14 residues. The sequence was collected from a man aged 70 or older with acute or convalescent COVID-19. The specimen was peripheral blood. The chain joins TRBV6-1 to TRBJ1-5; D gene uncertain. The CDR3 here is CASSEFGGNQPQHF. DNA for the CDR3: TGTGCCAGCAGTGAATTCGGGGGCAATCAGCCCCAGCATTTT.